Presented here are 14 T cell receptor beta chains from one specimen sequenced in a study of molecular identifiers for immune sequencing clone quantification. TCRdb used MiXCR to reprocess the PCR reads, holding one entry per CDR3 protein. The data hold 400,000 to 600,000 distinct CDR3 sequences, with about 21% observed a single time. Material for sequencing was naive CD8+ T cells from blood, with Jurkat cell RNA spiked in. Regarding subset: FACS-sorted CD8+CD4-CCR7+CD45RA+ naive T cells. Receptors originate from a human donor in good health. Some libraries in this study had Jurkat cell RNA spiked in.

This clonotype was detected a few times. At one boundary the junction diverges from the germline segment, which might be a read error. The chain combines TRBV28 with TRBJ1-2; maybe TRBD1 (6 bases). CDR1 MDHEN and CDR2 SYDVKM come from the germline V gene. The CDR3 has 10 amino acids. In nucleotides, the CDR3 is TGTGCCAGCGGACCTCTACAGGGTAACTTC. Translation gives CASGPLQGNF.

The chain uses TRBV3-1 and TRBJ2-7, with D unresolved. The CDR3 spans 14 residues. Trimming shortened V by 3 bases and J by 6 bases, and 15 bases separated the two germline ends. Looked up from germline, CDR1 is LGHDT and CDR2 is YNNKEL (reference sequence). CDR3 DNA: TGTGCCAGCAGCCATGGTAGCTCTGTTTCCGAGCAGTACTTC. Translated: CASSHGSSVSEQYF.

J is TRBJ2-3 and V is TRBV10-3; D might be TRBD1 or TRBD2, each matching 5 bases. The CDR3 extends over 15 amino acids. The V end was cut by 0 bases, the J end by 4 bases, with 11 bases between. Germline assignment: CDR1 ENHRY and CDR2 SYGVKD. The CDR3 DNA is TGTGCCATCAGTGAGTCGTTCGGGGCCGCAGATACGCAGTATTTT. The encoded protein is CAISESFGAADTQYF.

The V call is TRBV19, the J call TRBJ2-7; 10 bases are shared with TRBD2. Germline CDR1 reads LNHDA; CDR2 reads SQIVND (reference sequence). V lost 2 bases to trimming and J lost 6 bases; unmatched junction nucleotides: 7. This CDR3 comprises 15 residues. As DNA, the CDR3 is TGTGCCAGTAGTATAATGCTAGCGGGAGTAGTCGAGCAGTACTTC. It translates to CASSIMLAGVVEQYF.

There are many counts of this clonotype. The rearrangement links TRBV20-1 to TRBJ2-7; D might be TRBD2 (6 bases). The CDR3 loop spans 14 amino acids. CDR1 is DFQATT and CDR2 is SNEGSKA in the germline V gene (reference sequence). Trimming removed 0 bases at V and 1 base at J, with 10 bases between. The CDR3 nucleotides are TGCAGTGCTAGAGATACGGGGGTATCCTACGAGCAGTACTTC. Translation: CSARDTGVSYEQYF.

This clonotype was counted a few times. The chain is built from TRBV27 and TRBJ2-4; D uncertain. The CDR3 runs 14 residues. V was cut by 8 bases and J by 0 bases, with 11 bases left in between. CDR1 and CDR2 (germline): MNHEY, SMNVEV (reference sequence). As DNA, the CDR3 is TGTGCCAGCCTGCTAACGGGAGCCAAAAACATTCAGTACTTC. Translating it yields CASLLTGAKNIQYF.

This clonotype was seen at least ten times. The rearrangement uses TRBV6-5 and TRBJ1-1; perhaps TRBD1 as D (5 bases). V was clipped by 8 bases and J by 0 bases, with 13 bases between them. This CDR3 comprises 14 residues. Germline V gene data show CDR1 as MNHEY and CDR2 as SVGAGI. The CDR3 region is CASSGYGVNTEAFF. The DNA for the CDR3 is TGTGCCAGCTCAGGGTACGGAGTGAACACTGAAGCTTTCTTT.

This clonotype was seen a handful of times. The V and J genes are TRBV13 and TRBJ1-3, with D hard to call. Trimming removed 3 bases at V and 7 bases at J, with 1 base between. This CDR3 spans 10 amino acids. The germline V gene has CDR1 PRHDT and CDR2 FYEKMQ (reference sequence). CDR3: CASSFNTIYF. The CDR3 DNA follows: TGTGCCAGCAGCTTCAACACCATATATTTT.

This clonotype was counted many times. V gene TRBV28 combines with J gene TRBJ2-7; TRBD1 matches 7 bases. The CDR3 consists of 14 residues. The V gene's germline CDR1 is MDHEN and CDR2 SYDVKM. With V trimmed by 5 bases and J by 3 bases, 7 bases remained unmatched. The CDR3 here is CASSDERDSYEQYF. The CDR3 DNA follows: TGTGCCAGCAGTGATGAACGGGACAGCTACGAGCAGTACTTC.

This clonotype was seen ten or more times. The CDR3 protein is CASSLSWGTLNTEAFF. The CDR3 DNA is TGTGCCAGCAGCTTGAGTTGGGGGACACTGAACACTGAAGCTTTCTTT. This chain links TRBV7-9 with TRBJ1-1; the D gene is possibly TRBD1 (6 bases). CDR3 length: 16 amino acids. V was shortened by 3 bases and J by 0 bases, with 14 bases between the two germline ends. Germline V lookup: CDR1 SEHNR, CDR2 FQNEAQ (reference sequence).

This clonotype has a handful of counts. CDR3 sequence reads: CASSWVSGGYEQYF. The CDR3 nucleotides read TGTGCCAGCAGCTGGGTGTCGGGAGGTTACGAGCAGTACTTC. The rearrangement links TRBV12-3 or TRBV12-4 to TRBJ2-7; 7 bases align to TRBD2. This CDR3 spans 14 amino acids. With V trimmed by 6 bases and J by 4 bases, 9 bases remained unmatched.

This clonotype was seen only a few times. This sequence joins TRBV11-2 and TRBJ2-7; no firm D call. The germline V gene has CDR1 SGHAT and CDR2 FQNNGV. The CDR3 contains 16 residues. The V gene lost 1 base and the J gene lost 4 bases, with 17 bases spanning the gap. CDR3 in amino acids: CASSLVVDAAEYEQYF. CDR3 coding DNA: TGTGCCAGCAGCTTAGTGGTGGACGCCGCGGAATACGAGCAGTACTTC.

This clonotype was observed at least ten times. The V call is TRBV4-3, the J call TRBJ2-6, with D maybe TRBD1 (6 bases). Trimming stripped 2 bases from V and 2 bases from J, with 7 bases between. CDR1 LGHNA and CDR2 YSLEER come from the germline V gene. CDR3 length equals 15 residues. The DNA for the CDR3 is TGCGCCAGCAGCCAAACAGGGACTGGGGCCAACGTCCTGACTTTC. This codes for CASSQTGTGANVLTF.

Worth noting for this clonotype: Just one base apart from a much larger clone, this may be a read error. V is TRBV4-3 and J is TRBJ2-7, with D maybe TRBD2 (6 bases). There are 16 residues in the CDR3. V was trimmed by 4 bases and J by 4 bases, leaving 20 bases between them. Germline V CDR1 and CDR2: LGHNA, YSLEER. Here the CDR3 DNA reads TGCGCCAGCAGCCGGGGGAAGACTAGTCCAATATACGAGCAGTACTTC. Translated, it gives CASSRGKTSPIYEQYF.